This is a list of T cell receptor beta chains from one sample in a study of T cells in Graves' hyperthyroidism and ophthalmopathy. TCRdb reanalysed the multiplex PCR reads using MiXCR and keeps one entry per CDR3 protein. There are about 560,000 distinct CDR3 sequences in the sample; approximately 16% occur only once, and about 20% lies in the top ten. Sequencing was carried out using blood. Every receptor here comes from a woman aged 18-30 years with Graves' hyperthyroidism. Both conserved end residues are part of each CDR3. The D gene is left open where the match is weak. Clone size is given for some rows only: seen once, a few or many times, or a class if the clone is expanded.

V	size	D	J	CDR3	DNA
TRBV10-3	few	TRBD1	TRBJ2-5	CAISNPGQQETQYF	TGTGCCATCAGTAACCCGGGACAGCAAGAGACCCAGTACTTC
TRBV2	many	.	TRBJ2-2	CASRVRDHNTGELFF	TGTGCCAGCAGGGTAAGGGACCACAACACCGGGGAGCTGTTTTTT
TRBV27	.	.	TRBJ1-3	CASSQLSGNTIYF	TGTGCCAGCAGCCAACTCTCTGGAAACACCATATATTTT
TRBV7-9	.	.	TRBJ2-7	CASSYRDLWNEQYF	TGTGCCAGCAGTTACCGGGACCTGTGGAACGAGCAGTACTTC
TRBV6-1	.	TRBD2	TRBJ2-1	CASSSLRLAGDNEQFF	TGTGCCAGCAGCAGTTTGCGGCTAGCGGGAGACAATGAGCAGTTCTTC
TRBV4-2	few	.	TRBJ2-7	CASSQTRGLRVWEQYF	TGTGCCAGCAGCCAAACCAGAGGGTTGAGGGTATGGGAGCAGTACTTC
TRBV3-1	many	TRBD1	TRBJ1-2	CASSLSRTGLWNGYTF	TGTGCCAGCAGCCTTTCGAGGACAGGTCTCTGGAATGGCTACACCTTC
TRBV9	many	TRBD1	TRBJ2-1	CASSVRDRGQDEQFF	TGTGCCAGCAGCGTACGGGACAGGGGACAGGATGAGCAGTTCTTC
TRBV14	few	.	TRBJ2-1	CASSQDWPVDEQFF	TGTGCCAGCAGCCAAGATTGGCCGGTCGATGAGCAGTTCTTC
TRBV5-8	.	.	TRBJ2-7	CASSLTLGALSFYEQYF	TGTGCCAGCAGCCTGACCTTGGGGGCGCTTTCGTTCTACGAGCAGTACTTC
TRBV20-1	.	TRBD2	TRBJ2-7	CSASGRGGSGSGEQYF	TGCAGTGCTAGTGGGCGGGGGGGATCTGGTTCGGGCGAGCAGTACTTC
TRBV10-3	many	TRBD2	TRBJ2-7	CAISLGLAGIDEQYF	TGTGCCATCAGTCTCGGACTAGCGGGAATCGACGAGCAGTACTTC
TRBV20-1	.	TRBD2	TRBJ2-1	CSPIRLAGEGDYEQFF	TGCAGTCCAATTCGACTAGCGGGAGAAGGAGATTATGAGCAGTTCTTC
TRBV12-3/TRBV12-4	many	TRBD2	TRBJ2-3	CASSLSSAGGQYTQYF	TGTGCCAGCAGTTTATCGTCAGCGGGAGGGCAATATACGCAGTATTTT
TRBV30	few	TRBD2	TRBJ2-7	CAWSGELRGGSYEQYF	TGTGCCTGGAGTGGAGAGTTACGGGGGGGGTCCTACGAGCAGTACTTC
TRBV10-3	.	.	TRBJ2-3	CAISNGQGNSDTQYF	TGTGCCATCAGTAATGGGCAGGGAAATTCGGATACGCAGTATTTT
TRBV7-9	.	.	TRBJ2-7	CASREGDEQYF	TGTGCCAGCAGAGAGGGGGACGAGCAGTACTTC
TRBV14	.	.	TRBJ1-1	CASSQDQGVNTEAFF	TGTGCCAGCAGCCAAGACCAAGGGGTGAACACTGAAGCTTTCTTT
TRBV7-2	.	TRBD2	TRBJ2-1	CASSLGVAGADNEQFF	TGTGCCAGCTCCTTAGGAGTAGCGGGAGCGGACAATGAGCAGTTCTTC
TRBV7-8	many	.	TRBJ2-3	CASSPQGGKGDTQYF	TGTGCCAGCAGCCCCCAGGGCGGGAAGGGGGATACGCAGTATTTT
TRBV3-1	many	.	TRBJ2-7	CASSRGQIYEQYF	TGTGCCAGCAGCCGAGGACAGATCTACGAGCAGTACTTC
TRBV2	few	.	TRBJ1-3	CASSGPIVSGNTIYF	TGTGCCAGCAGTGGGCCTATCGTCTCTGGAAACACCATATATTTT
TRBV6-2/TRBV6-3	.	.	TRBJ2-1	CASSYHLGGGSYNEQFF	TGTGCCAGCAGTTACCACCTTGGAGGGGGATCCTACAATGAGCAGTTCTTC
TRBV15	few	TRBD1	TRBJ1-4	CATSSGETGLANEKLFF	TGTGCCACCAGCAGTGGGGAGACAGGGCTTGCTAATGAAAAACTGTTTTTT
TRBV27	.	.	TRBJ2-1	CASSTPPYNEQFF	TGTGCCAGCAGCACCCCCCCCTACAATGAGCAGTTCTTC
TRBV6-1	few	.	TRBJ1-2	CASGGTGNYGYTF	TGTGCCAGCGGGGGAACAGGGAACTATGGCTACACCTTC
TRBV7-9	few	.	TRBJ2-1	CASSSLGAGQQFF	TGTGCCAGCAGCTCATTAGGGGCGGGGCAGCAGTTCTTC
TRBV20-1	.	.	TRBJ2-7	CSAMGPKREQYF	TGCAGTGCTATGGGCCCCAAACGGGAGCAGTACTTC
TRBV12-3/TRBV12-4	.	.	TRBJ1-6	CASQGVYNSPLHF	TGTGCCAGTCAGGGAGTCTATAATTCACCCCTCCACTTT
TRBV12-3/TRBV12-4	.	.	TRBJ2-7	CASSPTVRAYEQYF	TGTGCCAGCAGTCCGACTGTTCGCGCCTACGAGCAGTACTTC
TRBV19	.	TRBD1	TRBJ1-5	CASIGDRRSQPQHF	TGTGCCAGTATTGGGGACAGGAGGTCTCAGCCCCAGCATTTT
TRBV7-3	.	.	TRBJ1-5	CASSHRAWWPQHF	TGTGCCAGCAGCCACCGGGCCTGGTGGCCCCAGCATTTT
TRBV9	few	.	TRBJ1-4	CASSMGANEKLFF	TGTGCCAGCAGCATGGGGGCTAATGAAAAACTGTTTTTT
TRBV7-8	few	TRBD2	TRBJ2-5	CASSLRRTSGRATQETQYF	TGTGCCAGCAGCTTACGACGGACTAGCGGGAGAGCCACCCAAGAGACCCAGTACTTC
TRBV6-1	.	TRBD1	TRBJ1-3	CASRTQGASGNTIYF	TGTGCCAGCAGGACACAGGGGGCTTCGGGAAACACCATATATTTT
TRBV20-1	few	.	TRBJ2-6	CSAEGDFEGSGANVLTF	TGCAGTGCTGAGGGGGACTTCGAAGGGTCTGGGGCCAACGTCCTGACTTTC
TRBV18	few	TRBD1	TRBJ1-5	CASSGERGPQPQHF	TGTGCCAGCTCCGGGGAGAGGGGGCCCCAGCCCCAGCATTTT
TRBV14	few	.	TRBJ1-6	CASSQDLRSPLHF	TGTGCCAGCAGCCAGGACCTGCGTTCACCCCTCCACTTT
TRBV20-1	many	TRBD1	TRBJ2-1	CSWTGDSNEQFF	TGCAGTTGGACAGGGGACAGCAATGAGCAGTTCTTC
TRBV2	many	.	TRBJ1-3	CASSEGVRAGNTIYF	TGTGCCAGCAGTGAAGGGGTCAGGGCTGGAAACACCATATATTTT
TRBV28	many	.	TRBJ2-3	CASSLLTDTDTQYF	TGTGCCAGCAGTTTATTGACAGACACAGATACGCAGTATTTT
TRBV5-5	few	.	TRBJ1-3	CASSFEGLAGNTIYF	TGTGCCAGCAGCTTTGAGGGCCTGGCCGGAAACACCATATATTTT
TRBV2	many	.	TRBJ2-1	CASSEGGGLSYNEQFF	TGTGCCAGCAGTGAAGGGGGGGGCCTCTCCTACAATGAGCAGTTCTTC
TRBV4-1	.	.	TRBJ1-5	CASSQARSNQPQHF	TGCGCCAGCAGCCAAGCCAGAAGCAATCAGCCCCAGCATTTT
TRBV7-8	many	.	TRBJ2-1	CASSPRTGRDSYNEQFF	TGTGCCAGCAGCCCCAGGACTGGCCGAGATTCCTACAATGAGCAGTTCTTC
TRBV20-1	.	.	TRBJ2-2	CSAPSIEEYSNTGELFF	TGCAGTGCACCGAGTATCGAGGAATACTCGAACACCGGGGAGCTGTTTTTT
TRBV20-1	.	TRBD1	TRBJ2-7	CSATILLRDRVSRPYEQYF	TGCAGTGCTACTATTCTACTCCGGGACAGGGTATCTAGGCCCTACGAGCAGTACTTC
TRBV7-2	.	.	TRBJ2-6	CASSADGASGANVLTF	TGTGCCAGCAGCGCCGACGGCGCCTCTGGGGCCAACGTCCTGACTTTC
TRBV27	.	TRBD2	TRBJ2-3	CASSSQTSRADTQYF	TGTGCCAGCAGTTCTCAGACTAGCCGGGCAGATACGCAGTATTTT
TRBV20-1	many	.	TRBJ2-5	CSAREDSSVETQYF	TGCAGTGCTAGAGAGGACAGCTCGGTAGAGACCCAGTACTTC
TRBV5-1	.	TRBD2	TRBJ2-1	CASSLGLAGASYNEQFF	TGCGCCAGCAGCCTAGGACTAGCGGGAGCCTCCTACAATGAGCAGTTCTTC
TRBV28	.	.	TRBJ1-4	CASSFLGRAGANEKLFF	TGTGCCAGCAGTTTCCTCGGGAGAGCAGGGGCTAATGAAAAACTGTTTTTT
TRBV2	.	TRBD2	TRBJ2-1	CASSRREEFF	TGTGCCAGCAGCCGGCGGGAGGAGTTCTTC
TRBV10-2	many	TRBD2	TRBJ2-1	CASSLTSGGPNEQFF	TGCGCCAGCAGCCTCACTAGCGGGGGACCTAATGAGCAGTTCTTC
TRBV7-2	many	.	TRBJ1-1	CASSFYQGNGNTEAFF	TGTGCCAGCAGCTTTTATCAGGGGAACGGGAACACTGAAGCTTTCTTT
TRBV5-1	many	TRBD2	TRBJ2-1	CASSLALAGDNEQFF	TGCGCCAGCAGCCTAGCCCTAGCGGGAGATAATGAGCAGTTCTTC
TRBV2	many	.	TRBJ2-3	CASRGSADTQYF	TGTGCCAGCCGCGGAAGTGCAGATACGCAGTATTTT
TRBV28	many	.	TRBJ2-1	CASWSSIAYNEQFF	TGTGCCAGCTGGAGCTCGATTGCCTACAATGAGCAGTTCTTC
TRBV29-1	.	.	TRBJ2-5	CSVEITGWETQYF	TGCAGCGTTGAAATAACAGGGTGGGAGACCCAGTACTTC